This T cell receptor (beta chain) was identified during a study of T-cell reconstitution after alpha-beta-depleted transplantation in children. Germline V gene lookup returns CDR1 SNHLY and CDR2 FYNNEI. The CDR3 is made up of 16 amino acids. Trimming took 3 bases from V and 5 from J; bases not matched to a gene: 10. Unique molecular identifiers were incorporated when the TCRbeta library was constructed. TCRdb re-analysed the PCR reads in MiXCR, keeping a single row per CDR3 protein. The top ten clones hold approximately 20% of a sample with tens of thousands of distinct CDR3 sequences, approximately 4.4% of them seen once. There are many counts of this clonotype.

The sequencing here drew on PBMCs, mostly from graft donor cells, taken 180 days after TCRalphabeta/CD19-depleted stem cell transplant. The clonotype comes from a boy in the first two years of life who had a stem cell transplant for acute myeloid leukemia, so the T cells may come from the graft donor. The chain carries TRBV2 and TRBJ2-5; 9 bases match TRBD1. For the CDR3, the DNA is TGTGCCAGCAGTGATACGGGACAGGGTACATGGGAGACCCAGTACTTC. Its protein product is CASSDTGQGTWETQYF.